What follows describes a single T cell receptor (beta chain). Within the sample, other DNA sequences also encode this same CDR3. This sample was included in a study of CD8+ T cells in alopecia areata. Study at large: At a dose of 5 to 10 mg twice daily, oral tofacitinib was given to treated patients.

From germline, CDR1 is SGDLS and CDR2 YYNGEE. The CDR3 is 14 residues long. V shed 0 bases and J shed 3 bases, with 6 bases lying between them. RNA extraction was followed by reverse transcription into cDNA, which acted as the sequencing template. Clones were read by immunoSEQ multiplex PCR, and TCRdb kept only the in-frame ones, dropping some. The sample lists 100,000 to 150,000 clones, 45% to 65% occurring once. Cell sorting was applied to PBMCs, and CD4+ and CD8+ T cells were collected. The source of this sequence is a human donor with alopecia areata. The starting material was CD4+ T cells sorted from blood, obtained at week 0. The chain joins TRBV9 to TRBJ1-4; D unresolved. CDR3 coding DNA: TGTGCCAGCAGCGTAGGTGGGGCTAATGAAAAACTGTTTTTT. Protein sequence: CASSVGGANEKLFF.